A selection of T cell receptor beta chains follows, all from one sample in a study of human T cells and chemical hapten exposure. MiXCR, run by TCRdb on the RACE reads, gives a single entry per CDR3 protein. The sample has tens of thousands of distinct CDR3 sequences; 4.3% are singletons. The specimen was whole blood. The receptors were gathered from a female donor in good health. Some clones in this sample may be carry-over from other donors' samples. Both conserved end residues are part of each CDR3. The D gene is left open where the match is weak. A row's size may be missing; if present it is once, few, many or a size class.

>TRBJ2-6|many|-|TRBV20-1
CSARGPGGRANVLTF
TGCAGTGCTAGAGGCCCCGGGGGTAGGGCCAACGTCCTGACTTTC
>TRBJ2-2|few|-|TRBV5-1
CASRLGLTEGTGELFF
TGCGCCAGCAGATTGGGACTGACCGAGGGCACCGGGGAGCTGTTTTTT
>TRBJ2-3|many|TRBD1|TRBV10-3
CAIRPQGARGDTQYF
TGTGCCATCAGACCACAGGGGGCAAGAGGAGATACGCAGTATTTT
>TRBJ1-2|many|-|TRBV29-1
CSVWGTEEPVLNYGYTF
TGCAGCGTTTGGGGGACGGAAGAACCCGTACTTAACTATGGCTACACCTTC
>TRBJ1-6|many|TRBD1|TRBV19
CASSMTGASSYNSPLHF
TGTGCCAGTAGTATGACAGGGGCGAGCTCCTATAATTCACCCCTCCACTTT
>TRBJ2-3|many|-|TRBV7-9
CASSLVPSKTQYF
TGTGCCAGCAGCTTAGTCCCGAGCAAGACGCAGTATTTT
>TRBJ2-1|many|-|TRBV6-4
CASSESGEISYNEQFF
TGTGCCAGCAGTGAGTCGGGGGAAATCTCCTACAATGAGCAGTTCTTC
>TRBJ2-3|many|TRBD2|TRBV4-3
CASSQPALAGGTDTQYF
TGCGCCAGCAGCCAGCCCGCACTAGCGGGGGGCACAGATACGCAGTATTTT
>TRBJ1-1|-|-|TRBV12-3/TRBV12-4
CASSGRDTYTEAFF
TGTGCCAGCAGTGGGAGGGACACTTACACTGAAGCTTTCTTT
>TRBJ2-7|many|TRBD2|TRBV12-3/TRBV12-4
CASSPSALGIAGDTYEQYF
TGTGCCAGCAGTCCTAGCGCCCTAGGGATAGCGGGGGACACCTACGAGCAGTACTTC
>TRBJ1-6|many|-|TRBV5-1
CASSLNRNNSPLHF
TGCGCCAGCAGCTTGAACCGAAATAATTCACCCCTCCACTTT
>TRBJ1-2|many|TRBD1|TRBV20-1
CSARDRGLFDYGYTF
TGCAGTGCTAGGGACAGGGGGCTGTTTGACTATGGCTACACCTTC
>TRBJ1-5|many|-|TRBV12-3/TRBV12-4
CASSPTGNQPQHF
TGTGCCAGCAGCCCGACGGGGAATCAGCCCCAGCATTTT
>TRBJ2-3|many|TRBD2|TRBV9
CASSGFGGAGGRSTDTQYF
TGTGCCAGCAGCGGGTTTGGTGGAGCGGGGGGCCGAAGCACAGATACGCAGTATTTT
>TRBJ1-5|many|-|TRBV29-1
CSVGDQPQHF
TGCAGCGTTGGGGATCAGCCCCAGCATTTT
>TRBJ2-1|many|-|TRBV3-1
CASSQLAGAYNEQFF
TGTGCCAGCAGCCAACTGGCGGGGGCATACAATGAGCAGTTCTTC
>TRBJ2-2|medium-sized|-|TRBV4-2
CASSHGTENTGELFF
TGTGCCAGCAGCCATGGGACGGAGAACACCGGGGAGCTGTTTTTT
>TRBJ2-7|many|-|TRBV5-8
CASSRTGITYEQYF
TGTGCCAGCAGCCGCACCGGGATCACCTACGAGCAGTACTTC
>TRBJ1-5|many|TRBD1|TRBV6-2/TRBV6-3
CASSGGQGFGAQHF
TGTGCCAGCAGTGGGGGACAGGGGTTTGGGGCCCAGCATTTT
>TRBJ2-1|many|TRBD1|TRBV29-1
CSVRTGLGNEQFF
TGCAGCGTTCGGACAGGGCTGGGCAATGAGCAGTTCTTC
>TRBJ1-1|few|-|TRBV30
CAWSRSANTEAFF
TGTGCCTGGAGTCGGTCAGCGAACACTGAAGCTTTCTTT
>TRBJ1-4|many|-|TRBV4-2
CASRPSEHNEKLFF
TGTGCCAGCAGGCCATCCGAGCATAATGAAAAACTGTTTTTT
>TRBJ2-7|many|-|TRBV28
CASQTWGPRRSYEQYF
TGTGCCAGCCAGACTTGGGGGCCACGGAGGTCCTACGAGCAGTACTTC
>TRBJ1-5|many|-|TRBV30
CAWSEGGPQHF
TGTGCCTGGAGTGAGGGGGGGCCCCAGCATTTT
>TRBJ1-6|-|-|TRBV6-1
CASSGGRRRLGYNSPLHF
TGTGCCAGCAGCGGCGGGCGAAGGAGGCTCGGGTATAATTCACCCCTCCACTTT
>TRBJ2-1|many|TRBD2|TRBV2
CASSEITSGASSYNEQFF
TGTGCCAGCAGTGAAATAACTAGCGGGGCGAGCTCCTACAATGAGCAGTTCTTC
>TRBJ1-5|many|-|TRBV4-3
CASSQARNQPQHF
TGCGCCAGCAGCCAAGCCCGCAATCAGCCCCAGCATTTT
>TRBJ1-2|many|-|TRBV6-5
CASSSILDRNYGYTF
TGTGCCAGCAGTTCCATACTCGACAGGAACTATGGCTACACCTTC
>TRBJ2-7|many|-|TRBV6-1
CASSVTGRGFYEQYF
TGTGCCAGCAGTGTTACAGGGAGAGGTTTCTACGAGCAGTACTTC